This passage covers 30 T cell receptor beta chains from one sample sequenced in a study of blood T cell repertoires in COVID-19. TCRdb's copy holds only in-frame clones and misses some; the assay was immunoSEQ multiplex PCR. The sample yields approximately 170,000 clones, around four fifths seen once. Sequencing input: peripheral blood. Source of these receptors: a man aged 70 or older who had recovered from COVID-19.

This chain links TRBV4-1 with TRBJ1-1, with 7 nucleotides matching TRBD1. The J segment lost 0 bases and the V segment lost 4 bases, leaving 2 bases of the junction unmatched. The CDR3 sequence is 14 residues long. Germline lookup yields CDR1 MGHRA and CDR2 YSYEKL. Here the CDR3 reads CASSLQGLNTEAFF. The CDR3 coding sequence is TGCGCCAGCAGCCTACAGGGGTTGAACACTGAAGCTTTCTTT.

V is TRBV24-1 and J is TRBJ2-3, with 11 bases that match TRBD1. V was clipped by 2 bases and J by 5 bases; unmatched bases: 2. Germline V gene sequence: CDR1 KGHDR, CDR2 SFDVKD. There are 15 residues in the CDR3. CDR3 coding DNA: TGTGCCACCAGTGATTGGACAGGGGGCTTAGATACGCAGTATTTT. Its translation is CATSDWTGGLDTQYF.

The chain recombines TRBV6-1 with TRBJ1-5; 12 bases match TRBD1. Trimming at V came to 4 bases and at J to 7 bases, leaving 8 bases not matched to a gene. The germline gives CDR1 MNHNS, CDR2 SASEGT. CDR3 length: 16 residues. CDR3 nucleotide sequence: TGTGCCAGCAGTGTCTCCGGGACAGGGGGCAGGCAGCCCCAGCATTTT. Translated: CASSVSGTGGRQPQHF.

This clone is medium-sized in the sample. This chain uses TRBV11-2 with TRBJ2-4; tentative D call: TRBD1 (5 bases). The CDR3 spans 15 residues. Germline CDR1 and CDR2: SGHAT and FQNNGV. The V gene lost 7 bases and the J gene lost 0 bases, with 13 bases spanning the gap. The CDR3, as DNA: TGTGCCAGCACCCGGAAAAGGGGAGCCAAAAACATTCAGTACTTC. Protein sequence: CASTRKRGAKNIQYF.

V usage is TRBV6-5 and J usage is TRBJ1-1; 9 bases are a match to TRBD1. This CDR3 is built from 14 residues. V was pared by 10 bases and J by 3 bases, with 9 bases of the junction left unmatched. CDR1 is MNHEY, CDR2 SVGAGI, per germline. The CDR3 DNA sequence: TGTGCCACCACAGGGGGCGTCCCGGACACTGAAGCTTTCTTT. Protein product: CATTGGVPDTEAFF.

About this clone itself: The identical CDR3 is also encoded by other nucleotide sequences in the sample. The chain employs TRBV5-1 and TRBJ2-3; TRBD1 might be the D (6 bases). V lost 4 bases to trimming and J lost 0 bases, with 12 bases between them. CDR1 is SGHRS, CDR2 YFSETQ, per germline. The CDR3 is 15 residues long. CDR3 sequence: CASSPGQPSTDTQYF. In nucleotides, the CDR3 is TGCGCCAGCAGCCCCGGACAGCCTAGCACAGATACGCAGTATTTT. The full variable domain, in which reference TRBV5-1 and TRBJ2-3 provide the parts outside the CDR3, is KAGVTQTPRYLIKTRGQQVTLSCSPISGHRSVSWYQQTPGQGLQFLFEYFSETQRNKGNFPGRFSGRQFSNSRSEMNVSTLELGDSALYLCASSPGQPSTDTQYFGPGTRLTVL.

The chain has TRBV5-1 and TRBJ2-3, with 7 bases aligning to TRBD2. CDR3 size: 16 residues. V lost 1 base and J lost 4; bases outside the gene matches: 9. Germline-derived CDR1 and CDR2 are SGHRS and YFSETQ. The CDR3 loop reads CASSLTLAVGSDTQYF. The CDR3 region has the DNA TGCGCCAGCAGCTTGACTCTAGCGGTGGGGTCAGATACGCAGTATTTT.

The V call is TRBV5-1, the J call TRBJ1-3; 12 positions agree with TRBD1. The trim removed 4 bases at V and 4 bases at J, leaving 9 bases unmatched. Germline CDR1 SGHRS, CDR2 YFSETQ. The CDR3 loop spans 17 amino acids. CDR3 protein: CASSPTGTGGSGNTIYF. The CDR3 nucleotides are TGCGCCAGCAGCCCGACCGGGACAGGGGGCTCAGGAAACACCATATATTTT.

V usage is TRBV2 and J usage is TRBJ2-1; D is unresolved. CDR3 length: 15 amino acids. Trimming shortened V by 3 bases and J by 0 bases, and 9 bases separated the two germline ends. The V gene's germline CDR1 is SNHLY and CDR2 FYNNEI. CDR3 nucleotides: TGTGCCAGCAGTGACTACGATAGCTCCTACAATGAGCAGTTCTTC. Amino acids: CASSDYDSSYNEQFF.

V and J are TRBV5-4 and TRBJ1-1, with 7 bases lining up with TRBD1. V was clipped by 1 base and J by 0 bases; unmatched bases: 0. The CDR3 contains 14 residues. Germline V gene lookup returns CDR1 SGHNT and CDR2 YYREEE (reference sequence). The CDR3 DNA reads TGTGCCAGCAGCTTGCAGGGGGTGAACACTGAAGCTTTCTTT. Its protein is CASSLQGVNTEAFF.

The chain couples TRBV7-9 to TRBJ2-3; the match to TRBD1 covers 8 bases. The CDR3 is 12 amino acids. J gave up 8 bases and V 3 bases, and 1 base lay outside the gene matches. Germline values: CDR1 SEHNR, CDR2 FQNEAQ (reference sequence). The CDR3, as DNA: TGTGCCAGCAGCTTTACAGGGGGTACGCAGTATTTT. Protein: CASSFTGGTQYF.

J is TRBJ2-3 and V is TRBV5-1; perhaps TRBD1 as D (5 bases). The germline V and J ends were trimmed by 8 bases and 0 bases, with 16 bases remaining between them. Germline CDR1 is SGHRS and CDR2 is YFSETQ. The CDR3 spans 15 residues. CDR3: CASFSGASSTDTQYF. DNA of the CDR3: TGCGCCAGTTTCTCTGGGGCGTCTAGCACAGATACGCAGTATTTT.

The chain is built from TRBV5-1 and TRBJ2-3; the D gene is possibly TRBD2 (6 bases). The germline gives CDR1 SGHRS, CDR2 YFSETQ. V gave up 5 bases and J gave up 2 bases, with 18 bases separating them. CDR3 length: 16 amino acids. The CDR3 nucleotides read TGCGCCAGCAGGATGGGACCGGGACTTCTCACAGATACGCAGTATTTT. This gives the protein CASRMGPGLLTDTQYF.

J is TRBJ2-1 and V is TRBV5-1; 8 positions match TRBD2. V trimming: 0 bases; J trimming: 8 bases; junction bases outside the gene matches: 7. CDR1 and CDR2 from the germline V gene are SGHRS and YFSETQ. This CDR3 has 15 amino acids. The CDR3 region is CASSLAGGSGDEQFF. CDR3 sequence (DNA): TGCGCCAGCAGCTTGGCGGGGGGGTCTGGGGATGAGCAGTTCTTC.

The chain carries TRBV2 and TRBJ1-4; TRBD1 might be the D (6 bases). This CDR3 region has 15 residues. V was trimmed by 9 bases and J by 7 bases, leaving 21 bases between them. The germline V gene has CDR1 SNHLY and CDR2 FYNNEI. The CDR3 nucleotides are TGTGCCAGTACCCCCAGGGCAGGGGAAGTTGAAAAACTGTTTTTT. It is translated as CASTPRAGEVEKLFF. The full variable domain, its missing parts supplied by reference TRBV2 and TRBJ1-4, is EPEVTQTPSHQVTQMGQEVILRCVPISNHLYFYWYRQILGQKVEFLVSFYNNEISEKSEIFDDQFSVERPDGSNFTLKIRSTKLEDSAMYFCASTPRAGEVEKLFFGSGTQLSVL.

This clone was observed once. V usage is TRBV18 and J usage is TRBJ2-7, with TRBD2 identical over 7 bases. Germline values: CDR1 KGHSH, CDR2 LQKENI. The CDR3 consists of 15 residues. J was trimmed by 2 bases and V by 3 bases; bases with no gene match: 7. DNA of the CDR3: TGTGCCAGCTCACCTACTAGCGAATCAACCTACGAGCAGTACTTC. This sequence encodes CASSPTSESTYEQYF.

This clone was counted between two and nine times. The chain uses TRBV19 and TRBJ2-3; D gene unclear. The CDR3 length is 13 residues. Trimming took 11 bases from V and 0 from J, leaving 12 bases between them. The germline V gene encodes CDR1 LNHDA and CDR2 SQIVND (reference sequence). This CDR3 reads CAVAFSSTDTQYF. DNA of the CDR3: TGTGCCGTGGCCTTTTCTAGCACAGATACGCAGTATTTT.

The V and J genes are TRBV7-9 and TRBJ2-3; 7 positions agree with TRBD2. V gave up 4 bases and J gave up 8 bases; unmatched junction bases: 6. Germline assignment: CDR1 SEHNR and CDR2 FQNEAQ (reference sequence). The CDR3 sequence is 13 residues long. The CDR3 loop reads CASSSNPGGTQYF. The DNA of the CDR3 is TGTGCCAGCAGCTCAAACCCGGGGGGTACGCAGTATTTT.

This sequence joins TRBV4-1 and TRBJ2-7, with D maybe TRBD1 (6 bases). The CDR3 runs 15 residues. Trimming removed 6 bases at V and 0 bases at J, with 15 bases between. Germline V lookup: CDR1 MGHRA, CDR2 YSYEKL. DNA of the CDR3: TGCGCCAGCAGTCATCAGGGGATGGACTCCTACGAGCAGTACTTC. Amino acid sequence: CASSHQGMDSYEQYF.

This chain uses TRBV7-6 with TRBJ2-7; a possible D gene is TRBD1 (5 bases). Trimming cost V 5 bases and J 0 bases, with 17 bases left between them. In germline, CDR1 is SGHVS, CDR2 FNYEAQ. This CDR3 is 16 amino acids long. The CDR3: CASSNGEQDISYEQYF. As DNA, the CDR3 is TGTGCCAGCAGCAATGGAGAACAGGATATCTCCTACGAGCAGTACTTC.

This clone showed up just once. V gene TRBV18 combines with J gene TRBJ2-5, with TRBD2 matching over 7 bases. J was trimmed by 1 base and V by 1 base; bases with no gene match: 9. Looked up from germline, CDR1 is KGHSH and CDR2 is LQKENI. The CDR3 is made up of 17 amino acids. The CDR3 bases are TGTGCCAGCTCACCACTGCCTCCCTCTAGCGGCCAAGAGACCCAGTACTTC. Amino acids: CASSPLPPSSGQETQYF.

This clone appeared once. This chain links TRBV5-4 with TRBJ2-2, with a possible D match to TRBD2 (6 bases). The CDR3 has 16 amino acids. V shed 3 bases and J shed 0 bases, with 12 bases lying between them. CDR1 and CDR2 (germline): SGHNT, YYREEE (reference sequence). The CDR3 reads CASSSAGNANTGELFF. The CDR3 nucleotides read TGTGCCAGCAGCTCGGCGGGAAACGCGAACACCGGGGAGCTGTTTTTT. Full variable domain (outside the CDR3, taken from reference TRBV5-4 and TRBJ2-2): ETGVTQSPTHLIKTRGQQVTLRCSSQSGHNTVSWYQQALGQGPQFIFQYYREEENGRGNFPPRFSGLQFPNYSSELNVNALELDDSALYLCASSSAGNANTGELFFGEGSRLTVL.

This chain links TRBV12-3 or TRBV12-4 with TRBJ1-4; possibly TRBD1 for D (5 bases). V was clipped by 1 base and J by 5 bases, with 5 bases between them. This CDR3 is built from 13 residues. The CDR3 DNA reads as TGTGCCAGCAGTTTAGGACAGAATGAAAAACTGTTTTTT. It translates to CASSLGQNEKLFF.

V gene TRBV4-3 combines with J gene TRBJ2-2, with TRBD1 matching 7 bases. CDR3 length equals 14 residues. Germline V gene lookup returns CDR1 LGHNA and CDR2 YSLEER. Unmatched junction bases numbered 7, after V lost 6 bases and J lost 6 bases. The CDR3 DNA follows: TGCGCCAGCAGACATTCAGGGGGTGCCGGGGAGCTGTTTTTT. Its protein product is CASRHSGGAGELFF.

The chain carries TRBV7-3 and TRBJ2-1; 8 nucleotides line up with TRBD2. Germline V CDR1 and CDR2: SGHTA, FQGTGA. V shed 5 bases and J 7 bases; nucleotides not matched to a gene: 13. CDR3 length equals 16 residues. The CDR3 DNA reads TGTGCCAGCAGCGGCATAGCGGGACTAACCCCAAATGAGCAGTTCTTC. Protein: CASSGIAGLTPNEQFF.

The chain employs TRBV6-5 and TRBJ2-3, with D unclear. The V gene lost 5 bases and the J gene lost 6 bases, with 6 bases spanning the gap. Germline-derived CDR1 and CDR2 are MNHEY and SVGAGI. The CDR3 covers 11 residues. This chain's CDR3 is CASSMSDTQYF. DNA for the CDR3: TGTGCCAGCAGTATGAGTGATACGCAGTATTTT.

This clone has a single count. The chain recombines TRBV6-2 or TRBV6-3 with TRBJ2-3; D might be TRBD2 (6 bases). The V gene lost 6 bases and the J gene lost 0 bases, with 13 bases spanning the gap. Per the germline V gene, CDR1 is MNHEY and CDR2 is SVGEGT. CDR3 length: 15 amino acids. CDR3 sequence reads: CASSLLAKSTDTQYF. Written as DNA, the CDR3 is TGTGCCAGCAGCCTACTAGCTAAGAGCACAGATACGCAGTATTTT.

A single count supports this clone. The gene calls are TRBV5-5 and TRBJ1-6; 9 bases are a match to TRBD1. The CDR3 is 18 residues long. Germline assignment: CDR1 SGHKS and CDR2 YYEKEE (reference sequence). The J segment lost 4 bases and the V segment lost 0 bases, leaving 8 bases of the junction unmatched. As DNA, the CDR3 is TGTGCCAGCAGCTTGGCAGGTGGGACAGGGCAATATAATTCACCCCTCCACTTT. It specifies CASSLAGGTGQYNSPLHF.

This clone turned up a few times. The chain links TRBV2 to TRBJ2-1, with TRBD2 matching 9 bases. The CDR3 runs 13 residues. Trimming at V came to 6 bases and at J to 9 bases, leaving 6 bases not matched to a gene. Germline V gene sequence: CDR1 SNHLY, CDR2 FYNNEI. CDR3 sequence: CASRTGLAAEQFF. CDR3 in DNA: TGTGCCAGCAGAACGGGACTAGCAGCTGAGCAGTTCTTC. The full variable domain, rest sourced from reference TRBV2 and TRBJ2-1, is EPEVTQTPSHQVTQMGQEVILRCVPISNHLYFYWYRQILGQKVEFLVSFYNNEISEKSEIFDDQFSVERPDGSNFTLKIRSTKLEDSAMYFCASRTGLAAEQFFGPGTRLTVL.

The V gene is TRBV5-1, the J gene TRBJ2-7; 13 bases are shared with TRBD2. Germline values: CDR1 SGHRS, CDR2 YFSETQ. This CDR3 comprises 16 residues. V lost 2 bases to trimming and J lost 4 bases; unmatched junction nucleotides: 6. The CDR3 region is CASSFGGTSGTYEQYF. In DNA, the CDR3 is TGCGCCAGCAGCTTTGGCGGGACTAGCGGGACATACGAGCAGTACTTC.